Listed here are 29 T cell receptor beta chains from one sample, sequenced in a study of shared clonotypes between healthy human individuals. Clones were read by immunoSEQ multiplex PCR, and TCRdb kept only the in-frame ones, dropping some. The sample contains about 1,800,000 clones, less than 95% of which appear only once. CD45RO negativity and positive selection for CCR7 defined naive CD8 cells, a population that excluded terminally differentiated effector memory CD45RA+ cells. Sequenced input: naive CD8+ T cells sorted from blood. These receptors were obtained from a man between 18 and 35 years old in good health.

This rearrangement joins TRBV5-4 to TRBJ1-2, with a possible D match to TRBD1 (5 bases). CDR1 and CDR2 (germline): SGHNT, YYREEE (reference sequence). The CDR3 covers 14 residues. Between the trimmed V and J ends, which lost 1 base and 2 bases, there was a span of 9 bases. CDR3 in amino acids: CASSLRGLNYGYTF. The CDR3 coding sequence is TGTGCCAGCAGCTTGAGGGGCCTGAACTATGGCTACACCTTC.

The chain has TRBV7-8 and TRBJ2-3; 9 bases line up with TRBD2. Per germline, CDR1 SGHVS and CDR2 FQNEAQ. The CDR3 has 16 residues. V lost 0 bases, J lost 3 bases, and 4 bases stayed unmatched. Written as DNA, the CDR3 is TGTGCCAGCAGCTTAGCCCTAGCGGGGCTTACAGATACGCAGTATTTT. It codes for CASSLALAGLTDTQYF.

This chain joins TRBV4-2 and TRBJ2-5; 10 bases line up with TRBD2. V was pared by 0 bases and J by 4 bases, with 5 bases of the junction left unmatched. The CDR3 is made up of 16 amino acids. In germline, CDR1 is LGHNA, CDR2 YNFKEQ. The DNA for the CDR3 is TGTGCCAGCAGCCAAGAGGAAGCGGGGGGGCCAGAGACCCAGTACTTC. Translated: CASSQEEAGGPETQYF.

The rearrangement joins TRBV7-9 to TRBJ1-4; D gene unclear. This CDR3 is 14 amino acids long. Germline CDR1 reads SEHNR; CDR2 reads FQNEAQ (reference sequence). Trimming left V 3 bases short and J 4 bases short, with 9 bases between. In DNA, the CDR3 is TGTGCCAGCAGCTTTACGGAGAATAATGAAAAACTGTTTTTT. Translation: CASSFTENNEKLFF.

Concerning this clone: Within the sample, other DNA sequences also encode this same CDR3. The chain combines TRBV4-1 with TRBJ2-7; D call uncertain. Trimming left V 1 base short and J 1 base short, with 11 bases between. This CDR3 spans 15 amino acids. Germline CDR1 MGHRA, CDR2 YSYEKL. The CDR3 here is CASSQVRTASYEQYF. CDR3 nucleotides: TGCGCCAGCAGCCAAGTCCGGACGGCGTCCTACGAGCAGTACTTC.

The chain's CDR3 is CASSIESGIGYTF. The CDR3 region has the DNA TGTGCCAGTAGTATAGAATCGGGGATCGGCTACACCTTC. The chain links TRBV19 to TRBJ1-2, with D uncertain. Germline loops: CDR1 LNHDA, CDR2 SQIVND (reference sequence). Between the trimmed V and J ends, which lost 0 bases and 8 bases, there was a span of 10 bases. The CDR3 consists of 13 residues.

The chain has TRBV13 and TRBJ2-3, with TRBD2 identical over 7 bases. Losses at the gene ends were 5 bases for V and 1 base for J; bases not matched to a gene: 6. Germline CDR1 PRHDT, CDR2 FYEKMQ (reference sequence). The CDR3 totals 15 residues. For the CDR3, the DNA is TGTGCCAGCAGCACCCTTCTAGCGGGCACAGATACGCAGTATTTT. Its protein is CASSTLLAGTDTQYF.

J is TRBJ2-3 and V is TRBV5-6; 8 nucleotides line up with TRBD2. Germline-derived CDR1 and CDR2 are SGHDT and YYEEEE. The CDR3 runs to 14 residues. The V and J ends lost 0 bases and 8 bases, in that order; junction bases with no gene match: 5. The CDR3 sequence is CASSLDSGEGTQYF. The CDR3 nucleotides are TGTGCCAGCAGCTTGGATAGCGGGGAGGGTACGCAGTATTTT.

This clone was found once. This sample also contains other DNA sequences that code for the same CDR3. The chain joins TRBV28 to TRBJ2-7; 11 nucleotides align to TRBD1. Trimming cost V 2 bases and J 3 bases; bases outside gene matches: 0. The germline V gene encodes CDR1 MDHEN and CDR2 SYDVKM. This CDR3 has 14 residues. CDR3 nucleotide sequence: TGTGCCAGCAGTTTAGGGACAGGGGGCTACGAGCAGTACTTC. Its translation is CASSLGTGGYEQYF.

The chain uses TRBV28 and TRBJ1-2; D uncertain. Trimming pared 2 bases from V and 1 base from J, leaving 11 bases between. CDR3 size: 15 residues. Germline V gene data show CDR1 as MDHEN and CDR2 as SYDVKM. The CDR3 sequence: CASSLIQGNNYGYTF. In nucleotides, the CDR3 is TGTGCCAGCAGTTTAATTCAAGGGAATAACTATGGCTACACCTTC.

The chain combines TRBV6-1 with TRBJ2-7; no firm D call. With 6 bases removed from V and 2 bases from J, the gap between germline ends came to 8 bases. The CDR3 has 12 amino acids. Germline values: CDR1 MNHNS, CDR2 SASEGT. This chain's CDR3 is CASRDGAYEQYF. The CDR3 nucleotides are TGTGCCAGCAGGGACGGAGCCTACGAGCAGTACTTC.

The V call is TRBV6-5, the J call TRBJ2-5; TRBD1 is a possible D gene (5 bases). Germline CDR1 is MNHEY and CDR2 is SVGAGI. V was shortened by 2 bases and J by 0 bases, with 7 bases between the two germline ends. The CDR3 is 14 residues long. The CDR3 sequence is CASSYLDNQETQYF. The CDR3 nucleotides are TGTGCCAGCAGTTACCTGGACAACCAAGAGACCCAGTACTTC.

This chain joins TRBV14 and TRBJ1-2; D not certain. The germline gives CDR1 SGHDN, CDR2 FVKESK. Trimming stripped 0 bases from V and 8 bases from J, with 10 bases between. The CDR3 has 13 residues. The CDR3 is CASSQDHGEGYTF. CDR3 in DNA: TGTGCCAGCAGCCAAGATCACGGGGAAGGCTACACCTTC.

The chain recombines TRBV6-5 with TRBJ2-5; D may match TRBD1 or TRBD2 (6 bases each). With 8 bases removed from V and 1 base from J, the gap between germline ends came to 11 bases. The CDR3 has 13 amino acids. Germline V gene data show CDR1 as MNHEY and CDR2 as SVGAGI. CDR3 in DNA: TGTGCCAGCTCTGGGGGGCTCCAAGAGACCCAGTACTTC. Translated, it gives CASSGGLQETQYF.

The chain joins TRBV27 to TRBJ2-1; 10 bases are shared with TRBD1. The CDR3 contains 16 residues. Germline V gene data show CDR1 as MNHEY and CDR2 as SMNVEV (reference sequence). The ends lost 4 bases at V and 2 bases at J; junction bases unmatched: 5. DNA of the CDR3: TGTGCCAGCAGTTCAGATGGGACAGGGGCCTACAATGAGCAGTTCTTC. As protein: CASSSDGTGAYNEQFF.

The V and J genes are TRBV4-1 and TRBJ1-2; maybe TRBD1 (6 bases). The V gene lost 5 bases and the J gene lost 6 bases, with 16 bases spanning the gap. Germline CDR1 and CDR2: MGHRA and YSYEKL. The CDR3 spans 14 residues. The CDR3 spells CASSYRGGPDGYTF. CDR3 nucleotides: TGCGCCAGCAGCTATAGGGGGGGGCCGGATGGCTACACCTTC.

The V gene is TRBV10-2, the J gene TRBJ1-3; TRBD1 matches at 8 bases. The CDR3 is 13 amino acids. The junction had 5 bases not matched to a gene; V was cut back by 7 bases and J by 6 bases. The germline gives CDR1 WSHSY, CDR2 SAAADI. The CDR3 protein is CASMQTGENTIYF. The CDR3 region has the DNA TGCGCCAGCATGCAGACAGGGGAAAACACCATATATTTT.

This chain connects TRBV29-1 to TRBJ2-7, with 7 bases matching TRBD1. The CDR3 covers 12 residues. The V gene end was trimmed by 3 bases and the J gene end by 2 bases; junction bases not matched to a gene: 1. Looked up from germline, CDR1 is SQVTM and CDR2 is ANQGSEA. CDR3 residues: CSVDTGAYEQYF. The CDR3 nucleotides read TGCAGCGTTGATACAGGGGCCTACGAGCAGTACTTC.

The V and J genes are TRBV7-2 and TRBJ2-7; 13 positions match TRBD2. This CDR3 spans 14 amino acids. Germline lookup yields CDR1 SGHTA and CDR2 FQGNSA. The V and J ends lost 9 bases and 4 bases, in that order; junction bases with no gene match: 6. The CDR3 bases are TGTGCCAGTACTCCGGGACTAGCGGGGTACGAGCAGTACTTC. This sequence encodes CASTPGLAGYEQYF.

The CDR3 here is CASSSTSGRVEQYF. The CDR3 coding sequence is TGTGCCAGCAGCAGCACTAGCGGGAGGGTCGAGCAGTACTTC. This chain uses TRBV7-9 with TRBJ2-7, with 13 bases that match TRBD2. CDR3 length: 14 residues. Unmatched junction bases numbered 4, after V lost 5 bases and J lost 6 bases. CDR1 and CDR2 from the germline V gene are SEHNR and FQNEAQ (reference sequence).

The rearrangement links TRBV14 to TRBJ2-1, with 7 bases aligning to TRBD1. Germline CDR1 is SGHDN and CDR2 is FVKESK. The CDR3 runs 15 residues. With V trimmed by 2 bases and J by 4 bases, 5 bases remained unmatched. Here the CDR3 reads CASSQRQGSYNEQFF. CDR3 sequence (DNA): TGTGCCAGCAGCCAAAGACAGGGTTCGTACAATGAGCAGTTCTTC.

On this clone itself: The same CDR3 also results from other DNA sequences found in this sample. The CDR3 DNA follows: TGTGCCAGCAGCGTAGGGGGCTCGGGCGAGCAGTACTTC. It codes for CASSVGGSGEQYF. The V and J genes are TRBV9 and TRBJ2-7; D perhaps matches TRBD1 (5 bases). Germline CDR1 SGDLS, CDR2 YYNGEE. CDR3 size: 13 residues. V lost 0 bases, J lost 6 bases, and 10 bases lay in between.

The chain couples TRBV29-1 to TRBJ2-7, with 9 positions matching TRBD2. The CDR3 totals 13 residues. CDR1 and CDR2 from the germline V gene are SQVTM and ANQGSEA. Trimming removed 4 bases from V and 3 bases from J; junction bases left unmatched: 4. The CDR3 DNA follows: TGCAGCGTTGCAGCGGGAGGAGTCTACGAGCAGTACTTC. It encodes CSVAAGGVYEQYF.

This rearrangement joins TRBV27 to TRBJ1-5, with 8 positions matching TRBD1. Looked up from germline, CDR1 is MNHEY and CDR2 is SMNVEV (reference sequence). The CDR3 consists of 14 residues. With 3 bases clipped from V and 8 bases from J, the junction kept 6 bases outside the gene matches. The CDR3 loop reads CASSFTGGDEPQHF. CDR3 nucleotides: TGTGCCAGCAGTTTTACAGGGGGGGATGAGCCCCAGCATTTT.

The rearrangement links TRBV27 to TRBJ1-2; a weak D match, TRBD1 (5 bases). Germline loops: CDR1 MNHEY, CDR2 SMNVEV (reference sequence). CDR3 length: 16 residues. The ends were cut back, 4 bases at V and 4 bases at J, with 19 bases in the middle. CDR3 sequence (DNA): TGTGCCAGCAGTTCCGCCCGGGACCTGGCTTTCTATGGCTACACCTTC. As protein: CASSSARDLAFYGYTF.

With regard to this clone: Different DNA sequences within this sample yield the same CDR3. This chain uses TRBV5-4 with TRBJ2-7; 11 nucleotides match TRBD2. This CDR3 region has 14 residues. Germline V CDR1 and CDR2: SGHNT, YYREEE (reference sequence). The V gene end was trimmed by 5 bases and the J gene end by 6 bases; junction bases not matched to a gene: 7. CDR3 sequence reads: CASSFSGGAGEQYF. CDR3 nucleotides: TGTGCCAGCAGTTTTAGCGGGGGGGCTGGCGAGCAGTACTTC.

V and J are TRBV28 and TRBJ2-7, with D hard to call. Germline V CDR1 and CDR2: MDHEN, SYDVKM. CDR3 size: 14 residues. V lost 6 bases and J lost 3, with 15 bases in between. Here the CDR3 reads CASSVNSNFYEQYF. The CDR3 nucleotides read TGTGCCAGCAGCGTCAACTCAAACTTCTACGAGCAGTACTTC. Together with reference TRBV28 and TRBJ2-7, the CDR3 gives the full variable domain: DVKVTQSSRYLVKRTGEKVFLECVQDMDHENMFWYRQDPGLGLRLIYFSYDVKMKEKGDIPEGYSVSREKKERFSLILESASTNQTSMYLCASSVNSNFYEQYFGPGTRLTVT.

With regard to this clone: Other DNA sequences in the same sample also yield this CDR3. CDR3 residues: CASSLAGQTYEQYF. The CDR3 coding sequence is TGTGCCAGCAGCTTAGCCGGACAGACCTACGAGCAGTACTTC. The V and J genes are TRBV7-9 and TRBJ2-7, with a weak D call TRBD1 (6 bases). Trimming shortened V by 0 bases and J by 2 bases, and 8 bases separated the two germline ends. The germline V gene encodes CDR1 SEHNR and CDR2 FQNEAQ (reference sequence). This CDR3 is 14 amino acids long.

The chain has TRBV7-9 and TRBJ2-7, with TRBD1 identical over 7 bases. The CDR3 totals 14 residues. The germline CDR1 and CDR2 sequences are SEHNR and FQNEAQ (reference sequence). Unmatched junction bases numbered 6, after V lost 3 bases and J lost 4 bases. The CDR3 bases are TGTGCCAGCAGCTTCGGACAGGAGGCGTACGAGCAGTACTTC. Protein sequence: CASSFGQEAYEQYF.